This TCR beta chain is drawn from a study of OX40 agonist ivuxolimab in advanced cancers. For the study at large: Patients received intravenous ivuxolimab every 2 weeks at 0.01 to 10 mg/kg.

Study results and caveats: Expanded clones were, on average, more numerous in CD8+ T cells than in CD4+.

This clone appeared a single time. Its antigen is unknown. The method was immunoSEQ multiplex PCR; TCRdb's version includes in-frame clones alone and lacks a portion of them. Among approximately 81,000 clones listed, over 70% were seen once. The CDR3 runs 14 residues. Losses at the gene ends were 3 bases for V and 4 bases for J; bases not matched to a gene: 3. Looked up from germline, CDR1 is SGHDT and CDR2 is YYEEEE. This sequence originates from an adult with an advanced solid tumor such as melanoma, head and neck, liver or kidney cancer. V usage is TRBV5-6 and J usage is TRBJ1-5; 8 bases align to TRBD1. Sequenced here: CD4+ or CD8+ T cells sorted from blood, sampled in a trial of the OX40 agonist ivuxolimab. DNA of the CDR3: TGTGCCAGCAGCTACCGGACAGGGAATCAGCCCCAGCATTTT. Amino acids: CASSYRTGNQPQHF.